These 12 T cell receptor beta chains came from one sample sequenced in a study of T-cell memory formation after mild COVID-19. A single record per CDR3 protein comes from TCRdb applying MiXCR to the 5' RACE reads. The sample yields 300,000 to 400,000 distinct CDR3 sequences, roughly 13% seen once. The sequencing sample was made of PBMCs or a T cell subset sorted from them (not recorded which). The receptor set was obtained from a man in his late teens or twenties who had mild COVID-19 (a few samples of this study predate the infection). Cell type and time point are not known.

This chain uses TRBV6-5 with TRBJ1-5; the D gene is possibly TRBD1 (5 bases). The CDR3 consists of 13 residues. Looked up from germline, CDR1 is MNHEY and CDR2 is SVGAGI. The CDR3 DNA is TGTGCAGTCGGGGCAGGAGTTCGTCAGCCCCAGCATTTT. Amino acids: CAVGAGVRQPQHF.

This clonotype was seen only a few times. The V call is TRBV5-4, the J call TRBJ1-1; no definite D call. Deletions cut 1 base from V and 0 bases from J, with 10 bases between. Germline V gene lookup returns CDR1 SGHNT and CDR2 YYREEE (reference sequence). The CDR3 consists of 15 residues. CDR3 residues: CASSLPYSLNTEAFF. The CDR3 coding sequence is TGTGCCAGCAGCTTGCCATACAGTTTGAACACTGAAGCTTTCTTT.

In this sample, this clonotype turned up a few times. The CDR3 DNA reads TGTGCCATCGGAAGGGGGCCGATCTATGGCTACACCTTC. Translated: CAIGRGPIYGYTF. V gene TRBV10-3 combines with J gene TRBJ1-2; 7 bases are a match to TRBD1. Per germline, CDR1 ENHRY and CDR2 SYGVKD. The CDR3 covers 13 residues. V lost 8 bases to trimming and J lost 4 bases; unmatched junction nucleotides: 7.

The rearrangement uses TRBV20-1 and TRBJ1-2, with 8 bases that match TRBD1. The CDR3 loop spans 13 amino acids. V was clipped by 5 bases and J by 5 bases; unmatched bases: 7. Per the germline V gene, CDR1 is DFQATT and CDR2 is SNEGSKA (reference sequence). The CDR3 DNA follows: TGCAGTGCTGGGGGACAGGCCGGTTATGGCTACACCTTC. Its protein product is CSAGGQAGYGYTF.

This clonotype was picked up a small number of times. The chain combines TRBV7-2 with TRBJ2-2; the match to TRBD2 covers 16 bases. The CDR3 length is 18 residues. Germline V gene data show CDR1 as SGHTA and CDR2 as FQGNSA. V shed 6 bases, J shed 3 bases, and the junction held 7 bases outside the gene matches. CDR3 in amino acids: CASRSPGLAGGHTGELFF. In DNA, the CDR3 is TGTGCCAGCAGATCTCCGGGACTAGCGGGGGGGCACACCGGGGAGCTGTTTTTT.

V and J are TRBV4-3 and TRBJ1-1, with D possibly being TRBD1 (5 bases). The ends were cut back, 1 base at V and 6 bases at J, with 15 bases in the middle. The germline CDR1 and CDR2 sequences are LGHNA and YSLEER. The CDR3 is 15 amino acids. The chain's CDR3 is CASSQVGLPRAEAFF. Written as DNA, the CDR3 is TGCGCCAGCAGCCAAGTCGGACTGCCCAGGGCTGAAGCTTTCTTT.

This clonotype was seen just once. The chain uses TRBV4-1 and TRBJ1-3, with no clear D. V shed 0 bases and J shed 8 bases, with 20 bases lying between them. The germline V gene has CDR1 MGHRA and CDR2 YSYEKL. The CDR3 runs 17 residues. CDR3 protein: CASSQDRNSQRTDTIYF. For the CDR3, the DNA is TGCGCCAGCAGCCAAGATAGGAACAGCCAGAGAACGGACACCATATATTTT.

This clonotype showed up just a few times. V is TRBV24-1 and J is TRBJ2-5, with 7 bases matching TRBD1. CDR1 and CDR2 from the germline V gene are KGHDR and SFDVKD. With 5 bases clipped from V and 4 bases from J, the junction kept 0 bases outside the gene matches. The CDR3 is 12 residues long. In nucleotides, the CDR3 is TGTGCCACCAGTGGACAGGGAGAGACCCAGTACTTC. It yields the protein CATSGQGETQYF.

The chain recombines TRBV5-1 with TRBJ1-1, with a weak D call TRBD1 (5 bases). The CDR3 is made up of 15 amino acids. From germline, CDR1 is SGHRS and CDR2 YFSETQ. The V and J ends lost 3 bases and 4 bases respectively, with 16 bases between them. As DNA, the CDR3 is TGCGCCAGCAGCTCTTCACCCAGGGTTGGCACTGAAGCTTTCTTT. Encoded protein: CASSSSPRVGTEAFF.

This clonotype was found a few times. DNA of the CDR3: TGTGCCAGCAGAAGGGGAGGCAATCAGCCCCAGCATTTT. This encodes CASRRGGNQPQHF. V is TRBV2 and J is TRBJ1-5, with a weak D call TRBD1 (5 bases). The CDR3 is 13 amino acids. Germline assignment: CDR1 SNHLY and CDR2 FYNNEI. V was shortened by 6 bases and J by 2 bases, with 8 bases between the two germline ends.

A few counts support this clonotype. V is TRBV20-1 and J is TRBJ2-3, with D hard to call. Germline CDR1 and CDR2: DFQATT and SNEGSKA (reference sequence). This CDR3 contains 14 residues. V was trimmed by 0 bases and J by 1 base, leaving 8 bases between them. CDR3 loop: CSARDRSRTDTQYF. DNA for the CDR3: TGCAGTGCTAGAGATCGCTCACGCACAGATACGCAGTATTTT.

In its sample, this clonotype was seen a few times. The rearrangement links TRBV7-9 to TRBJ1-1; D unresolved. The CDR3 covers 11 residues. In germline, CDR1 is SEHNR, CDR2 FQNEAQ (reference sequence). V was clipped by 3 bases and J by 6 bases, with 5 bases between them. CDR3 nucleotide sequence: TGTGCCAGCAGCTTCACAGCTGAAGCTTTCTTT. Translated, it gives CASSFTAEAFF.